The 8 T cell receptor beta chains listed next were all sequenced from one sample in a study of T cells in Graves' hyperthyroidism and ophthalmopathy. From RNA transcripts, TCR beta CDR3 regions were amplified. The HTBI primer set served for first-round RT-PCR of the TCR CDR3. TCRdb re-called the multiplex PCR reads with MiXCR, one entry per CDR3 protein. The table records under 300,000 distinct CDR3 sequences, roughly 13% of them present only once. The sequencing input was blood. The receptors derive from a woman in her 30s with Graves' hyperthyroidism that later progressed to Graves' ophthalmopathy.

This clonotype was seen a few times. V is TRBV7-2 and J is TRBJ2-1; D is possibly TRBD1 or TRBD2 (5 bases each). Trimming shortened V by 3 bases and J by 6 bases, and 15 bases separated the two germline ends. The CDR3 runs to 15 residues. Germline V gene sequence: CDR1 SGHTA, CDR2 FQGNSA. The CDR3 protein is CASSFFLGTSNEQFF. In DNA, the CDR3 is TGTGCCAGCAGCTTTTTCCTCGGGACGTCCAATGAGCAGTTCTTC.

This clonotype was counted many times. V usage is TRBV5-5 and J usage is TRBJ2-7; 8 bases fit TRBD1. Trimming at V came to 5 bases and at J to 6 bases, leaving 7 bases not matched to a gene. This CDR3 comprises 13 residues. Germline V gene sequence: CDR1 SGHKS, CDR2 YYEKEE (reference sequence). CDR3 protein: CASSSDRGIEQYF. The CDR3 DNA sequence: TGTGCCAGCAGTTCCGACAGGGGAATCGAGCAGTACTTC.

This clonotype came up a few times. V and J are TRBV6-1 and TRBJ1-1, with D possibly being TRBD1 (5 bases). Germline CDR1 MNHNS, CDR2 SASEGT. The V gene lost 5 bases and the J gene lost 2 bases, with 9 bases spanning the gap. The CDR3 totals 13 residues. CDR3 amino acids: CASSSGANTEAFF. CDR3 DNA sequence: TGTGCCAGCAGTTCCGGGGCTAACACTGAAGCTTTCTTT.

This clonotype was found many times. It may be a read error: a sequence one base away is much more abundant. The rearrangement links TRBV28 to TRBJ1-2; 8 nucleotides align to TRBD1. J was trimmed by 7 bases and V by 3 bases; bases with no gene match: 10. CDR3 length: 15 amino acids. CDR1 and CDR2 (germline): MDHEN, SYDVKM. Here the CDR3 DNA reads TGTGCCAGCAGTTTGCCTGGACAGGGCAAGAGTGGCTACACCTTC. Translation gives CASSLPGQGKSGYTF.

The gene calls are TRBV19 and TRBJ2-1; perhaps TRBD1 as D (6 bases). The CDR3 totals 16 residues. Trimming shortened V by 2 bases and J by 6 bases, and 17 bases separated the two germline ends. Per the germline V gene, CDR1 is LNHDA and CDR2 is SQIVND (reference sequence). In DNA form, the CDR3 reads TGTGCCAGTAGTATATTCCCTGGGGGCATGAGCAATGAGCAGTTCTTC. As protein: CASSIFPGGMSNEQFF. The full variable domain, with the rest looked up from reference TRBV19 and TRBJ2-1, is DGGITQSPKYLFRKEGQNVTLSCEQNLNHDAMYWYRQDPGQGLRLIYYSQIVNDFQKGDIAEGYSVSREKKESFPLTVTSAQKNPTAFYLCASSIFPGGMSNEQFFGPGTRLTVL.

This clonotype was seen ten or more times. This rearrangement joins TRBV12-3 or TRBV12-4 to TRBJ2-7; no clear D gene. The CDR3 loop spans 14 amino acids. Trimming cost V 3 bases and J 5 bases, with 14 bases left between them. CDR3 residues: CASSLFLQAHEQYF. The DNA of the CDR3 is TGTGCCAGCAGTTTGTTCCTTCAGGCCCACGAGCAGTACTTC.

This clonotype was picked up many times. V and J are TRBV28 and TRBJ1-1; D not resolved. The CDR3 length is 11 residues. The germline gives CDR1 MDHEN, CDR2 SYDVKM. Trimming took off 3 bases at V and 10 bases at J, with 9 bases between the two ends. CDR3 residues: CASSFSGGAFF. The CDR3 DNA follows: TGTGCCAGCAGTTTCTCCGGAGGAGCTTTCTTT.

The rearrangement joins TRBV11-2 to TRBJ2-1, with 13 bases aligning to TRBD2. V was pared by 4 bases and J by 6 bases, with 3 bases of the junction left unmatched. Looked up from germline, CDR1 is SGHAT and CDR2 is FQNNGV. The CDR3 length is 15 residues. This CDR3 reads CASSSTSGRGNEQFF. In DNA, the CDR3 is TGTGCCAGCAGCTCTACTAGCGGGAGGGGCAATGAGCAGTTCTTC.